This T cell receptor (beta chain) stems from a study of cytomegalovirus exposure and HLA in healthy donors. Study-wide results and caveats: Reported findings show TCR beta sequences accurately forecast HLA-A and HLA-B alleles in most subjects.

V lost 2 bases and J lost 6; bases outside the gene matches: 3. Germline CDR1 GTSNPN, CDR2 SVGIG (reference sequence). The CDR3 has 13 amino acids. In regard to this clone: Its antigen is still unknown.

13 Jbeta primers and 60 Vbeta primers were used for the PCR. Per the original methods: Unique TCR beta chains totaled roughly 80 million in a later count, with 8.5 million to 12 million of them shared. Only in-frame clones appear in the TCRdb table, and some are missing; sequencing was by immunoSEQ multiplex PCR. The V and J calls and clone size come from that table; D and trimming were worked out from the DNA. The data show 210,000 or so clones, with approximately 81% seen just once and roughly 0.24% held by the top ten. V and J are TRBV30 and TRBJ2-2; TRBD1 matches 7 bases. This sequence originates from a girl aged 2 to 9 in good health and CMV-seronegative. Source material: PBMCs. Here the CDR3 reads CAWSLTGAGELFF. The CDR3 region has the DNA TGTGCCTGGAGTCTCACAGGGGCCGGGGAGCTGTTTTTT.